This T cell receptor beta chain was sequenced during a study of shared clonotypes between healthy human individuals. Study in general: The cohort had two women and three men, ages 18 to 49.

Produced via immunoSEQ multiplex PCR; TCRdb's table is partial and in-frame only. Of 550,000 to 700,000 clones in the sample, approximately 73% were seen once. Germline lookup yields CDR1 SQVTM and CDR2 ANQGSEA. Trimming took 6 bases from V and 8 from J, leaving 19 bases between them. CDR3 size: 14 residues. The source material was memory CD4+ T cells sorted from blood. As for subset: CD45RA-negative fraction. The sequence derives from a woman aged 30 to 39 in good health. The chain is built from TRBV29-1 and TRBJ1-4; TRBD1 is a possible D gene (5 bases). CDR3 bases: TGCAGCGTCGCGCGGGACGGTCCAGGAGAAAAACTGTTTTTT. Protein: CSVARDGPGEKLFF.